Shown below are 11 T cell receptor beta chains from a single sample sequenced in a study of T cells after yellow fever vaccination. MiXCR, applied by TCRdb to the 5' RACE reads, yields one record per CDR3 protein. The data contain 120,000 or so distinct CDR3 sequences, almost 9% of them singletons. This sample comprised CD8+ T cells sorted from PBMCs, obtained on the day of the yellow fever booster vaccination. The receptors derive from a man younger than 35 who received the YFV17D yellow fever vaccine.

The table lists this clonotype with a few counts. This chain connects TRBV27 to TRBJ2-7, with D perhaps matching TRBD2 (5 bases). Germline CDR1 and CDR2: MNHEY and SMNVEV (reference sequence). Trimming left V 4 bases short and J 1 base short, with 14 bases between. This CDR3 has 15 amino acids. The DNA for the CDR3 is TGTGCCAGCAGTTCCCTCGGGGTTAGTTCCTACGAGCAGTACGTC. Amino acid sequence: CASSSLGVSSYEQYV.

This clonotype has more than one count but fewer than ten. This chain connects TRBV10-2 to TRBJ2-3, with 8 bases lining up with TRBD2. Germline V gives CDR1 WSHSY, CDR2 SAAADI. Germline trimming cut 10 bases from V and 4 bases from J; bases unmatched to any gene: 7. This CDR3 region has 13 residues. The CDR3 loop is CANAGGSADTQYF. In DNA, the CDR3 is TGCGCCAACGCGGGGGGTAGCGCAGATACGCAGTATTTT.

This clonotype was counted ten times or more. CDR3 protein: CASSSGIEQFF. Written as DNA, the CDR3 is TGTGCCAGCAGCTCAGGGATAGAGCAGTTCTTC. V is TRBV7-9 and J is TRBJ2-1; D is possibly TRBD1 (5 bases). The length of the CDR3 is 11 residues. V was clipped by 4 bases and J by 10 bases, with 8 bases between them. Germline V gene lookup returns CDR1 SEHNR and CDR2 FQNEAQ (reference sequence).

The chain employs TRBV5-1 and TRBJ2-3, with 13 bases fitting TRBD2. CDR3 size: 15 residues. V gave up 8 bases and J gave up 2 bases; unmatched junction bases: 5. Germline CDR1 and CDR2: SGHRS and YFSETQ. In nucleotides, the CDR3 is TGCGCCAGTGGACTAGCGGGGGCCGACACAGATACGCAGTATTTT. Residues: CASGLAGADTDTQYF.

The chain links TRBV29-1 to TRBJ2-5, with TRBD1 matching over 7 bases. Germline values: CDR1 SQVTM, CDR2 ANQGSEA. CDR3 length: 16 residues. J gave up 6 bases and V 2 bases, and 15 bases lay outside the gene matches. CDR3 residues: CSVEFPARQGEKTQYF. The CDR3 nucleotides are TGCAGCGTTGAATTCCCCGCTCGACAGGGTGAGAAGACCCAGTACTTC. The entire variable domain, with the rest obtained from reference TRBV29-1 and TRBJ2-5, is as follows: SAVISQKPSRDICQRGTSLTIQCQVDSQVTMMFWYRQQPGQSLTLIATANQGSEATYESGFVIDKFPISRPNLTFSTLTVSNMSPEDSSIYLCSVEFPARQGEKTQYFGPGTRLLVL.

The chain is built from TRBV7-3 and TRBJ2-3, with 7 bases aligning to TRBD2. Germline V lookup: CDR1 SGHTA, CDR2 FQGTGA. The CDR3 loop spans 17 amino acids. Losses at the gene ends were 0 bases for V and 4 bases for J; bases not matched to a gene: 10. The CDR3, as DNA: TGTGCCAGCAGCTTAACCCCGCGGGACTACCCCGCAGATACGCAGTATTTT. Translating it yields CASSLTPRDYPADTQYF.

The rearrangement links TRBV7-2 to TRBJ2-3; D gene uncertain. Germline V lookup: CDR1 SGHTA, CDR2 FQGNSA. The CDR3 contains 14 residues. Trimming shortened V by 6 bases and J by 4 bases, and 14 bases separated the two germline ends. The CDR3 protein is CASSRLRGPDTQYF. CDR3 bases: TGTGCCAGCAGTCGTCTTCGAGGCCCAGATACGCAGTATTTT. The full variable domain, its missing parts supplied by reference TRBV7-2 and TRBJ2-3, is GAGVSQSPSNKVTEKGKDVELRCDPISGHTALYWYRQSLGQGLEFLIYFQGNSAPDKSGLPSDRFSAERTGGSVSTLTIQRTQQEDSAVYLCASSRLRGPDTQYFGPGTRLTVL.

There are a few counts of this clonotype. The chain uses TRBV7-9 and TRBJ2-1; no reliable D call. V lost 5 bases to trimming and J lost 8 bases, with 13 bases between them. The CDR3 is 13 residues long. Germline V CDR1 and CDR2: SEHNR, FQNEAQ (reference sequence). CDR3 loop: CASSLKAEDEQFF. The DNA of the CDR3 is TGTGCCAGCAGCCTAAAGGCGGAAGATGAGCAGTTCTTC.

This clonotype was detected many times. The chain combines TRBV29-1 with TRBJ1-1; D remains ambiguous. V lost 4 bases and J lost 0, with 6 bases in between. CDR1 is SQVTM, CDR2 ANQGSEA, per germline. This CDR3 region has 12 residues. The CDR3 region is CSVARMNTEAFF. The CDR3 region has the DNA TGCAGCGTTGCCAGGATGAACACTGAAGCTTTCTTT. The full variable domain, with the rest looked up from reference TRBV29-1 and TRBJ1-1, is SAVISQKPSRDICQRGTSLTIQCQVDSQVTMMFWYRQQPGQSLTLIATANQGSEATYESGFVIDKFPISRPNLTFSTLTVSNMSPEDSSIYLCSVARMNTEAFFGQGTRLTVV.

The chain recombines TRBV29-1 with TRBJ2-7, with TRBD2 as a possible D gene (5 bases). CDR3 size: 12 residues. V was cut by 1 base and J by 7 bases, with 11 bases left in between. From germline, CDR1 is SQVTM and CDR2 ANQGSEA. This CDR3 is CSVEGGRDEQYF. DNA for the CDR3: TGCAGCGTTGAAGGAGGGCGCGATGAGCAGTACTTC.

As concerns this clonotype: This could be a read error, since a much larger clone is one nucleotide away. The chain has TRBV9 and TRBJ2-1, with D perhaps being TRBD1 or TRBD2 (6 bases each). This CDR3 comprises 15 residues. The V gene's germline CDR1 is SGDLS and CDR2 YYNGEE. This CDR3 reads CASSVGGGPYTEQFF. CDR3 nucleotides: TGTGCCAGCAGCGTAGGTGGGGGGCCCTACACTGAGCAGTTCTTC.